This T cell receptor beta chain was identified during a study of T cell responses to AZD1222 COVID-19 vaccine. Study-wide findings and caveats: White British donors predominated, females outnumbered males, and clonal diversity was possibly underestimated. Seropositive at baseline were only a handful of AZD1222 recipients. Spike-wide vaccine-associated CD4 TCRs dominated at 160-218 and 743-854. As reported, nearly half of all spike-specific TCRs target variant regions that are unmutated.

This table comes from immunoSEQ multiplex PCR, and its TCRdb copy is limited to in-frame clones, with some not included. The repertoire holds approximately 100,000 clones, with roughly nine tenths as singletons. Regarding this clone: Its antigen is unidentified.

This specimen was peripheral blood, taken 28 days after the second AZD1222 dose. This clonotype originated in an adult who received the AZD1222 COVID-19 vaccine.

The CDR3 DNA is TGCGCCAGCAGCTTGGAGGACGGCACAGATACGCAGTATTTT. Translating it yields CASSLEDGTDTQYF. The chain has TRBV5-1 and TRBJ2-3; D gene unclear. Trimming shortened V by 0 bases and J by 1 base, and 6 bases separated the two germline ends. This CDR3 spans 14 amino acids. Germline CDR1 SGHRS, CDR2 YFSETQ. Looking up the rest from reference TRBV5-1 and TRBJ2-3 gives the full variable domain: KAGVTQTPRYLIKTRGQQVTLSCSPISGHRSVSWYQQTPGQGLQFLFEYFSETQRNKGNFPGRFSGRQFSNSRSEMNVSTLELGDSALYLCASSLEDGTDTQYFGPGTRLTVL.